This T cell receptor (beta chain) originates from a study of blood T cell repertoires in COVID-19. Concerning this clone itself: Other DNA sequences from this sample encode an identical CDR3 as well.

Losses at the gene ends were 6 bases for V and 4 bases for J; bases not matched to a gene: 4. CDR3 length: 15 residues. The V gene's germline CDR1 is MNHEY and CDR2 SVGAGI. Assay: immunoSEQ multiplex PCR; the TCRdb copy retains only in-frame clones and omits some. Counted here are about 170,000 clones, approximately 84% occurring once; the ten biggest clones make up around 2.7%. This sequence joins TRBV6-5 and TRBJ2-1, with 12 bases lining up with TRBD2. Sequencing used peripheral blood. This sequence was found in a woman older than 75 with COVID-19, enrolled during active disease. The CDR3 loop is CASRPTSGSYNEQFF. The CDR3 bases are TGTGCCAGCAGACCGACTAGCGGGAGTTACAATGAGCAGTTCTTC.